The TCR beta chain under discussion was sequenced for a study of T-cell reconstitution after alpha-beta-depleted transplantation in children. J lost 6 bases, V lost 5 bases, and 9 bases had no gene match. This CDR3 has 17 residues. Germline assignment: CDR1 MNHEY and CDR2 SMNVEV (reference sequence). This clonotype was picked up a small number of times. Unique molecular identifiers tagged the TCRbeta library. TCRdb used MiXCR to reprocess the PCR reads, holding one entry per CDR3 protein. The sample consists of nearly 400,000 distinct CDR3 sequences, just over 20% of them appearing once. This specimen was PBMCs from the stem cell graft donor, taken from the stem cell graft. The genes are TRBV27 and TRBJ2-1, with 14 positions matching TRBD2. The receptor was derived from a human donor who donated a stem cell graft to a child with acute myeloid leukemia. The CDR3 spells CASSTTGTSGRGNEQFF. The CDR3 DNA follows: TGTGCCAGCAGTACTACCGGGACTAGCGGGAGAGGCAATGAGCAGTTCTTC.